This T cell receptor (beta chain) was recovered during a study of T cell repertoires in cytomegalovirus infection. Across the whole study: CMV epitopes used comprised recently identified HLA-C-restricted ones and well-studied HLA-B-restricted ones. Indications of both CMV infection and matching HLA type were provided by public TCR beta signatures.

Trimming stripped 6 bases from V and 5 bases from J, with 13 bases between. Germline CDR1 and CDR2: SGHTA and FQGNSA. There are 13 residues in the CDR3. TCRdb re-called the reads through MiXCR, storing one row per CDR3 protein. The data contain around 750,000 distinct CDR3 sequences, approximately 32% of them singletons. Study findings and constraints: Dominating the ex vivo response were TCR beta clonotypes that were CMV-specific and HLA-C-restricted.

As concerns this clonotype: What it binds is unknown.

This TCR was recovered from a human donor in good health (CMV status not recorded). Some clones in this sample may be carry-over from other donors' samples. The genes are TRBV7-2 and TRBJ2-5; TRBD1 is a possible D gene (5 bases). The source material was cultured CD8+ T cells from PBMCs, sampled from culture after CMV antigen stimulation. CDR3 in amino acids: CASSRQSDETQYF. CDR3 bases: TGTGCCAGCAGTCGACAGTCAGACGAGACCCAGTACTTC.